This T cell receptor beta chain came from a study of T-cell memory formation after mild COVID-19. MiXCR was run by TCRdb on the 5' RACE reads, yielding one entry per CDR3 protein. The repertoire holds 250,000 to 350,000 distinct CDR3 sequences, with 15% to 20% as singletons. The sample comprised PBMCs or a T cell subset sorted from them (not recorded which). The sequence derives from a man aged 18-30 years who had mild COVID-19 (a few samples of this study predate the infection). Cell type and time point are not known.

The CDR3: CASSGYEANYGYTF. The CDR3 bases are TGTGCCAGCAGTGGATACGAAGCTAACTATGGCTACACCTTC. The genes are TRBV6-6 and TRBJ1-2; D is unclear. V was pared by 5 bases and J by 0 bases, with 10 bases between. This CDR3 has 14 residues. Germline lookup yields CDR1 MNHNY and CDR2 SVGAGI (reference sequence).